The clone carrying this TCR beta chain was found a few times. Its cognate antigen is unknown. Starting from about 0.55 ug of total RNA, TCR libraries were made with linear amplification. TCRdb recomputed calls from the reads with MiXCR, one row per CDR3 protein. The sample has about 180,000 distinct CDR3 sequences; about 76% are singletons. Per germline, CDR1 SQVTM and CDR2 ANQGSEA. This CDR3 comprises 12 residues. The ends were cut back, 4 bases at V and 1 base at J, with 7 bases in the middle. This sample is part of a study of healthy donors' naive CD4 and CD8 T cells. Study background: A new alpha primer set targeted every functional IMGT alpha variant. Study-wide results and limits: Around 13% of CD4/CD8 propensity variance appeared explained by V, J and CDR3 charge. Negatively charged CDR3s marked CD8+ lineage; positively charged CDR3s marked CD4+ lineage.

CD4+CD8-CD45RO-CD45RA+ cells were naive CD4+; CD8+CD4-CD45RA+CD27bright cells were naive CD8+. The TCR originated in a pool of human donors in good health; the sample pools cells from several healthy donors. The sample taken for sequencing was naive CD4+ and CD8+ T cells sorted from blood, pooled from several donors. The chain has TRBV29-1 and TRBJ1-2, with D maybe TRBD1 (5 bases). CDR3 sequence: CSVGDSNYGYTF. In DNA form, the CDR3 reads TGCAGCGTTGGAGACAGTAACTATGGCTACACCTTC.